A single sample gave rise to the 30 T cell receptor beta chains below, sequenced in a study of shared clonotypes between healthy human individuals. TCRdb keeps only in-frame clones here, not all; method: immunoSEQ multiplex PCR. This sample has around 1.6 million clones, with approximately 98% found just once. The sequenced sample was naive CD4+ T cells sorted from blood. Stated subset: CD45RA+ positively selected. The receptors originated from a man aged 30-40 years in good health.

V is TRBV28 and J is TRBJ2-5; D possibly matches TRBD1 or TRBD2 (5 bases each). Germline CDR1 is MDHEN and CDR2 is SYDVKM. This CDR3 comprises 16 residues. The V end lost 4 bases, the J end lost 1 base, and 16 bases lay between the germline ends. In DNA form, the CDR3 reads TGTGCCAGCAGTTGGACGTGGGACCGCCCCCAAGAGACCCAGTACTTC. It encodes CASSWTWDRPQETQYF.

The chain has TRBV29-1 and TRBJ2-1; 9 nucleotides agree with TRBD2. Trimming took 5 bases from V and 5 from J; bases not matched to a gene: 7. The CDR3 length is 14 residues. The germline V gene has CDR1 SQVTM and CDR2 ANQGSEA. CDR3 bases: TGCAGCGTTCGGCGGGAGGGCCCCAACAATGAGCAGTTCTTC. This gives the protein CSVRREGPNNEQFF.

J is TRBJ2-3 and V is TRBV7-9; 10 nucleotides match TRBD2. Trimming took 6 bases from V and 4 from J; bases not matched to a gene: 13. Per the germline V gene, CDR1 is SEHNR and CDR2 is FQNEAQ (reference sequence). CDR3 length equals 17 residues. Written as DNA, the CDR3 is TGTGCCAGCAGAGCGTCTATAGCGGGAGGCGACCCAGATACGCAGTATTTT. Its protein product is CASRASIAGGDPDTQYF.

The genes are TRBV7-3 and TRBJ2-5; TRBD1 matches at 7 bases. The CDR3 has 15 amino acids. Germline values: CDR1 SGHTA, CDR2 FQGTGA. Unmatched junction bases numbered 9, after V lost 5 bases and J lost 3 bases. The chain's CDR3 is CASSAQGESEETQYF. CDR3 sequence (DNA): TGTGCCAGCAGCGCGCAGGGGGAATCGGAAGAGACCCAGTACTTC. Filled out from reference TRBV7-3 and TRBJ2-5, the complete variable domain reads GAGVSQTPSNKVTEKGKYVELRCDPISGHTALYWYRQSLGQGPEFLIYFQGTGAADDSGLPNDRFFAVRPEGSVSTLKIQRTERGDSAVYLCASSAQGESEETQYFGPGTRLLVL.

In regard to this clone: Other DNA sequences within the sample encode an identical CDR3. The chain uses TRBV5-1 and TRBJ2-3, with 8 bases lining up with TRBD1. CDR1 is SGHRS and CDR2 is YFSETQ in the germline V gene. The CDR3 extends over 15 amino acids. V was clipped by 0 bases and J by 0 bases; unmatched bases: 0. The CDR3 here is CASSLGQGSTDTQYF. CDR3 nucleotides: TGCGCCAGCAGCTTGGGACAGGGGAGCACAGATACGCAGTATTTT.

The V gene is TRBV5-1, the J gene TRBJ2-1; 13 positions match TRBD2. The CDR3 sequence is 19 residues long. V shed 0 bases and J 9 bases; nucleotides not matched to a gene: 15. Germline V gives CDR1 SGHRS, CDR2 YFSETQ. The CDR3 is CASSLGTGGGLAGVIEQFF. In nucleotides, the CDR3 is TGCGCCAGCAGCTTGGGGACAGGGGGTGGACTAGCGGGAGTTATTGAGCAGTTCTTC. Full variable domain (missing parts from reference TRBV5-1 and TRBJ2-1): KAGVTQTPRYLIKTRGQQVTLSCSPISGHRSVSWYQQTPGQGLQFLFEYFSETQRNKGNFPGRFSGRQFSNSRSEMNVSTLELGDSALYLCASSLGTGGGLAGVIEQFFGPGTRLTVL.

V usage is TRBV10-1 and J usage is TRBJ1-2, with D hard to call. Germline CDR1 is WNHNN and CDR2 is SYGVQD (reference sequence). V was clipped by 0 bases and J by 2 bases, with 7 bases between them. The CDR3 sequence is 14 residues long. The DNA of the CDR3 is TGCGCCAGCAGTGAGTCGAAGCAGAACTATGGCTACACCTTC. Translating it yields CASSESKQNYGYTF.

This chain joins TRBV7-9 and TRBJ1-1, with unresolved D. The germline CDR1 and CDR2 sequences are SEHNR and FQNEAQ (reference sequence). V shed 4 bases and J shed 0 bases, with 12 bases lying between them. CDR3 size: 15 residues. CDR3 sequence reads: CASSSREALNTEAFF. CDR3 DNA sequence: TGTGCCAGCAGCTCCCGTGAGGCGCTGAACACTGAAGCTTTCTTT.

The chain has TRBV11-2 and TRBJ2-7; D may be TRBD2 (5 bases). The CDR3 sequence is 15 residues long. Deletions cut 2 bases from V and 3 bases from J, with 14 bases between. Germline V gene sequence: CDR1 SGHAT, CDR2 FQNNGV. The CDR3 protein is CASSLRRVGLYEQYF. In DNA, the CDR3 is TGTGCCAGCAGCTTAAGGCGGGTAGGACTCTACGAGCAGTACTTC.

V and J are TRBV7-8 and TRBJ2-7; D perhaps matches TRBD1 (7 bases). Trimming stripped 6 bases from V and 3 bases from J, with 21 bases between. Germline CDR1 reads SGHVS; CDR2 reads FQNEAQ. The CDR3 length is 16 residues. DNA for the CDR3: TGTGCCAGCAGTTCAGGGGGGTTTTCCTCAAACTACGAGCAGTACTTC. It specifies CASSSGGFSSNYEQYF.

The rearrangement links TRBV19 to TRBJ1-5; D remains unclear. CDR1 LNHDA and CDR2 SQIVND come from the germline V gene (reference sequence). There are 16 residues in the CDR3. V lost 7 bases, J lost 4 bases, and 20 bases lay in between. CDR3 coding DNA: TGTGCCAGTACCTACTCGAGCGCCAGGACTAATCAGCCCCAGCATTTT. Translated: CASTYSSARTNQPQHF.

As concerns this clone: Other DNA sequences in the same sample also yield this CDR3. The chain uses TRBV28 and TRBJ1-4; D gene unclear. Trimming stripped 5 bases from V and 7 bases from J, with 8 bases between. Germline-derived CDR1 and CDR2 are MDHEN and SYDVKM. This CDR3 is 12 amino acids long. CDR3 residues: CASSPLGEKLFF. The CDR3 nucleotides read TGTGCCAGCAGTCCGCTGGGTGAAAAACTGTTTTTT.

CDR3 DNA sequence: TGTGCCAGCAGTTTTGAGGGACAAGCCTCCTACGAGCAGTACTTC. Translated, it gives CASSFEGQASYEQYF. This chain joins TRBV28 and TRBJ2-7, with D tentatively TRBD1 (6 bases). The germline V gene encodes CDR1 MDHEN and CDR2 SYDVKM. This CDR3 comprises 15 residues. Trimming pared 3 bases from V and 0 bases from J, leaving 12 bases between.

This chain uses TRBV4-3 with TRBJ2-3, with a possible D match to TRBD2 (5 bases). The CDR3 is 17 residues long. Trimming took off 0 bases at V and 0 bases at J, with 13 bases between the two ends. CDR1 is LGHNA and CDR2 is YSLEER in the germline V gene. The DNA of the CDR3 is TGCGCCAGCAGCCAAGATTTTCTAGCTACTAGCACAGATACGCAGTATTTT. Translated: CASSQDFLATSTDTQYF.

This chain links TRBV29-1 with TRBJ2-1; D uncertain. The CDR3 runs 11 residues. Deletions cut 4 bases from V and 10 bases from J, with 11 bases between. Per the germline V gene, CDR1 is SQVTM and CDR2 is ANQGSEA. As DNA, the CDR3 is TGCAGCGTTGGAAAGGGATGGGAGCAGTTCTTC. This sequence encodes CSVGKGWEQFF.

This clone was picked up one time. The chain uses TRBV2 and TRBJ2-7; TRBD1 matches 8 bases. Per germline, CDR1 SNHLY and CDR2 FYNNEI. This CDR3 has 15 amino acids. J lost 5 bases, V lost 4 bases, and 10 bases had no gene match. CDR3: CASSAWTGLLNEQYF. As DNA, the CDR3 is TGTGCCAGCAGTGCTTGGACAGGGTTATTGAACGAGCAGTACTTC.

This chain connects TRBV10-2 to TRBJ2-2, with 7 bases aligning to TRBD1. Germline V gene sequence: CDR1 WSHSY, CDR2 SAAADI. CDR3 length: 15 amino acids. V trimming: 4 bases; J trimming: 1 base; junction bases outside the gene matches: 3. CDR3 amino acids: CASSGRQGNTGELFF. For the CDR3, the DNA is TGCGCCAGCAGTGGGCGACAGGGGAACACCGGGGAGCTGTTTTTT.

The chain uses TRBV10-1 and TRBJ2-3, with TRBD1 matching 9 bases. The germline V gene encodes CDR1 WNHNN and CDR2 SYGVQD (reference sequence). The CDR3 spans 15 residues. Trimming cost V 3 bases and J 5 bases; bases outside gene matches: 6. In DNA form, the CDR3 reads TGCGCCAGCAGTGACCTACAGGGGGCTAAAGATACGCAGTATTTT. Residues: CASSDLQGAKDTQYF.

The table lists this clone with a count of one. The chain employs TRBV7-2 and TRBJ1-2, with D possibly being TRBD1 (5 bases). CDR3 length equals 13 residues. Germline CDR1 is SGHTA and CDR2 is FQGNSA. Trimming pared 2 bases from V and 3 bases from J, leaving 7 bases between. The CDR3 DNA sequence: TGTGCCAGCAGCTTAACCAGGGACTATGGCTACACCTTC. Translated: CASSLTRDYGYTF.

The V gene is TRBV6-6, the J gene TRBJ2-7; D tentatively reads TRBD1 or TRBD2 (6 bases each). V was clipped by 8 bases and J by 1 base, with 15 bases between them. The CDR3 loop spans 14 amino acids. Germline CDR1 and CDR2: MNHNY and SVGAGI (reference sequence). In nucleotides, the CDR3 is TGTGCCAGCGGGCAAGGGGGGCCTTCCTACGAGCAGTACTTC. Amino acids: CASGQGGPSYEQYF.

As to this clone: This sample also contains other DNA sequences that code for the same CDR3. This chain joins TRBV29-1 and TRBJ2-7, with TRBD2 matching 7 bases. CDR3 length: 12 amino acids. Germline V CDR1 and CDR2: SQVTM, ANQGSEA. The V gene end was trimmed by 6 bases and the J gene end by 4 bases; junction bases not matched to a gene: 6. The DNA for the CDR3 is TGCAGCGTCGCTAGCGGAGCTTACGAGCAGTACTTC. It specifies CSVASGAYEQYF.

This clone was observed once. V and J are TRBV29-1 and TRBJ2-7; 10 bases line up with TRBD2. J was trimmed by 6 bases and V by 3 bases; bases with no gene match: 5. CDR3 length equals 13 residues. Per the germline V gene, CDR1 is SQVTM and CDR2 is ANQGSEA. CDR3 residues: CSVDLAGEGEQYF. In DNA, the CDR3 is TGCAGCGTTGATCTAGCGGGAGAAGGCGAGCAGTACTTC.

This chain connects TRBV10-3 to TRBJ2-7, with TRBD1 identical over 10 bases. After removal of 0 bases from V and 5 bases from J, the junction contained 4 bases not matched to a gene. In germline, CDR1 is ENHRY, CDR2 SYGVKD. The CDR3 consists of 15 residues. CDR3 DNA: TGTGCCATCAGTGAGTCCCGGGACAGGGGACACGAGCAGTACTTC. This codes for CAISESRDRGHEQYF.

The CDR3 loop reads CSGQNTGELFF. In DNA form, the CDR3 reads TGCAGCGGTCAGAACACCGGGGAGCTGTTTTTT. The J gene is TRBJ2-2, the V gene TRBV29-1, with D hard to call. Per the germline V gene, CDR1 is SQVTM and CDR2 is ANQGSEA. With 7 bases removed from V and 1 base from J, the gap between germline ends came to 4 bases. This CDR3 is built from 11 residues.

This clone was seen a single time. The genes are TRBV28 and TRBJ2-7; 8 bases align to TRBD1. CDR1 and CDR2 (germline): MDHEN, SYDVKM. V was clipped by 3 bases and J by 2 bases; unmatched bases: 6. The CDR3 consists of 15 residues. Here the CDR3 reads CASSFPQGATYEQYF. The CDR3 nucleotides are TGTGCCAGCAGTTTCCCGCAGGGGGCGACCTACGAGCAGTACTTC.

The chain uses TRBV10-1 and TRBJ2-2; 7 bases align to TRBD2. The germline V gene has CDR1 WNHNN and CDR2 SYGVQD (reference sequence). The ends lost 5 bases at V and 5 bases at J; junction bases unmatched: 2. The CDR3 loop spans 13 amino acids. DNA for the CDR3: TGCGCCAGCAGTATGGGGGGGACCGGGGAGCTGTTTTTT. Translation gives CASSMGGTGELFF.

As concerns this clone: This sample includes further DNA sequences coding for the same CDR3. The J gene is TRBJ2-5, the V gene TRBV5-1; 9 bases are a match to TRBD2. Per germline, CDR1 SGHRS and CDR2 YFSETQ. The ends lost 0 bases at V and 3 bases at J; junction bases unmatched: 0. The CDR3 contains 14 residues. CDR3 protein: CASSLGGREETQYF. The CDR3 DNA is TGCGCCAGCAGCTTGGGCGGGAGGGAAGAGACCCAGTACTTC.

The chain couples TRBV19 to TRBJ2-4; D gene ambiguous. Trimming shortened V by 5 bases and J by 0 bases, and 8 bases separated the two germline ends. Germline V gene data show CDR1 as LNHDA and CDR2 as SQIVND (reference sequence). This CDR3 has 14 amino acids. In DNA form, the CDR3 reads TGTGCCAGTAGTGTAAGTCTAGCCAAAAACATTCAGTACTTC. Its protein product is CASSVSLAKNIQYF.

This rearrangement joins TRBV11-2 to TRBJ1-1; the D gene is possibly TRBD1 (6 bases). CDR1 and CDR2 from the germline V gene are SGHAT and FQNNGV. Trimming cost V 5 bases and J 1 base, with 14 bases left between them. CDR3 length: 15 residues. The CDR3 is CASSRGGVENTEAFF. CDR3 DNA: TGTGCCAGCAGCCGAGGGGGGGTAGAGAACACTGAAGCTTTCTTT.

V is TRBV7-2 and J is TRBJ2-4; 7 bases match TRBD2. CDR1 is SGHTA, CDR2 FQGNSA, per germline. Unmatched junction bases numbered 5, after V lost 1 base and J lost 8 bases. The CDR3 has 14 residues. The CDR3 DNA sequence: TGTGCCAGCAGCTTAGGGCTAGCGGAGTACATTCAGTACTTC. Residues: CASSLGLAEYIQYF.